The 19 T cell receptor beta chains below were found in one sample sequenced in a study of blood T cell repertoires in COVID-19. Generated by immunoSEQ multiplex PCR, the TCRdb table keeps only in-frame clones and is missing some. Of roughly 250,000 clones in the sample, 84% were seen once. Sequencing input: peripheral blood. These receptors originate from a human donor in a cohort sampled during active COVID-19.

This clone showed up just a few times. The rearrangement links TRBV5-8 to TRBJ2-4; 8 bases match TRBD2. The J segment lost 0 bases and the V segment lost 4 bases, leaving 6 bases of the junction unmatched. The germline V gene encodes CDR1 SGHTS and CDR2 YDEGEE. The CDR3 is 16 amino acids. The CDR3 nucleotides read TGTGCCAGCAGCCTGGGTCGGGAGGGAGCCAAAAACATTCAGTACTTC. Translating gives CASSLGREGAKNIQYF.

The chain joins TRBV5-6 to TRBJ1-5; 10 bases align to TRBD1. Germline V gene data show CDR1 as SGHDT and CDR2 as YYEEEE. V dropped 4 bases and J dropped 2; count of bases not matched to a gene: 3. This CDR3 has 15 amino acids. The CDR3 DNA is TGTGCCAGCAGCCTGGGACAGGGGCGCAATCAGCCCCAGCATTTT. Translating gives CASSLGQGRNQPQHF.

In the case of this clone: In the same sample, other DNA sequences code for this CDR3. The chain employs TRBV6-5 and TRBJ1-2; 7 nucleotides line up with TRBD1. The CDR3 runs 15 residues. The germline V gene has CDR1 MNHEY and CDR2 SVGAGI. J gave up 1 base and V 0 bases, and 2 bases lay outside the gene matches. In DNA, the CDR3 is TGTGCCAGCAGTTACTCAGGGGGCTTTAACTATGGCTACACCTTC. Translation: CASSYSGGFNYGYTF.

The DNA of the CDR3 is TGTGCCAGCAGCTTAGATTACGGACTCTACAATGAGCAGTTCTTC. Its protein product is CASSLDYGLYNEQFF. The chain combines TRBV11-2 with TRBJ2-1; D possibly corresponds to TRBD2 (5 bases). The CDR3 covers 15 residues. V was pared by 0 bases and J by 3 bases, with 9 bases between. Germline V lookup: CDR1 SGHAT, CDR2 FQNNGV.

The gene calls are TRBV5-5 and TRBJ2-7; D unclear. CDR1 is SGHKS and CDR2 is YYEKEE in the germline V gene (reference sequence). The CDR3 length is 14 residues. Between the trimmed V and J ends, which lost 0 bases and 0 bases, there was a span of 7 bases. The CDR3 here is CASSLASVSYEQYF. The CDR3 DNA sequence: TGTGCCAGCAGCTTGGCGTCAGTCTCCTACGAGCAGTACTTC.

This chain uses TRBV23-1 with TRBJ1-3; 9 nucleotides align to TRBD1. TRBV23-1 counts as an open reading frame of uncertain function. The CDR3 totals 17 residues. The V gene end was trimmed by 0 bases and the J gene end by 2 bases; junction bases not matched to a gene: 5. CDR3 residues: CASSQSSNRGPGNTIYF. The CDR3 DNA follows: TGCGCCAGCAGTCAATCTTCGAACAGGGGGCCTGGAAACACCATATATTTT.

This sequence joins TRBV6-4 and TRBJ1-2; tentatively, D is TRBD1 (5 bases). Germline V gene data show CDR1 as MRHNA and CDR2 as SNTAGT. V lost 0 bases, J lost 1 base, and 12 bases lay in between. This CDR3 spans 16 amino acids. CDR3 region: CASSDSPGKSNYGYTF. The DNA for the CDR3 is TGTGCCAGCAGTGACTCCCCAGGGAAGAGTAACTATGGCTACACCTTC.

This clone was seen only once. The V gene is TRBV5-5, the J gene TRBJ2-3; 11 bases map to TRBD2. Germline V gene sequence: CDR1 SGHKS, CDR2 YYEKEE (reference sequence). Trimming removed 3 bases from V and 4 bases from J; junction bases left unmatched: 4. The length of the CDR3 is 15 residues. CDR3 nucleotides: TGTGCCAGCAGCTCTCTAGCGGGGGGTGCAGATACGCAGTATTTT. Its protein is CASSSLAGGADTQYF.

Here the CDR3 reads CASSQSGTANEKLFF. CDR3 sequence (DNA): TGTGCCAGCAGCCAATCCGGGACAGCTAATGAAAAACTGTTTTTT. The rearrangement links TRBV28 to TRBJ1-4; 7 nucleotides line up with TRBD1. This CDR3 has 15 amino acids. Germline CDR1 reads MDHEN; CDR2 reads SYDVKM. V shed 6 bases, J shed 3 bases, and the junction held 7 bases outside the gene matches.

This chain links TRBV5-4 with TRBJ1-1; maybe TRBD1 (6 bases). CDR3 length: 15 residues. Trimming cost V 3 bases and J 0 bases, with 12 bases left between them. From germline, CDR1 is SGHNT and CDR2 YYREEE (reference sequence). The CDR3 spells CASSSRTVLNTEAFF. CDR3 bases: TGTGCCAGCAGCTCCCGGACAGTCTTGAACACTGAAGCTTTCTTT.

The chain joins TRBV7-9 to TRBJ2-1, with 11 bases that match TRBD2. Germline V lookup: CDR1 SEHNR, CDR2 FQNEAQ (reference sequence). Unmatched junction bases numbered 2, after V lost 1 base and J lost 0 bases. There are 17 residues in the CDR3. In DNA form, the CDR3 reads TGTGCCAGCAGCTTAGGGACTAGCGGGCGCTCCTACAATGAGCAGTTCTTC. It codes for CASSLGTSGRSYNEQFF.

CDR3 sequence: CASSELGGNEQFF. The DNA for the CDR3 is TGTGCCAGCAGTGAATTAGGGGGCAATGAGCAGTTCTTC. J is TRBJ2-1 and V is TRBV25-1; TRBD1 is a possible D gene (6 bases). CDR1 and CDR2 (germline): MGHDK, SYGVNS. The CDR3 runs 13 residues. Trimming left V 1 base short and J 6 bases short, with 7 bases between.

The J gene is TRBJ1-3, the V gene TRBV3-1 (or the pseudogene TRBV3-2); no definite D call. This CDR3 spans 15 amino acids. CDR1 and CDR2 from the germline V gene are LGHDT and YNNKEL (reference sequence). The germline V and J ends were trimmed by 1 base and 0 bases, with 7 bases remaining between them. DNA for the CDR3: TGTGCCAGCAGCCAAGGTCGGAGCTCTGGAAACACCATATATTTT. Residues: CASSQGRSSGNTIYF.

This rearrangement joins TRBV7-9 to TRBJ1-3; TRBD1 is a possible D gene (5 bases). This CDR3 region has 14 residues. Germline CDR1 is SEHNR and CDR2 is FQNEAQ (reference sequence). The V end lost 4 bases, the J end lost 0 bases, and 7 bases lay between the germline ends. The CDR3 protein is CASSSGISGNTIYF. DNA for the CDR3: TGTGCCAGCAGCTCAGGGATCTCTGGAAACACCATATATTTT.

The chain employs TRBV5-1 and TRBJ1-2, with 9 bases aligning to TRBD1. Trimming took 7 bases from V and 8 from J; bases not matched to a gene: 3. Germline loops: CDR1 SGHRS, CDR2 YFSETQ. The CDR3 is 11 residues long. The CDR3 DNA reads TGCGCCAGCGGGACAGGGAACGGCTACACCTTC. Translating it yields CASGTGNGYTF.

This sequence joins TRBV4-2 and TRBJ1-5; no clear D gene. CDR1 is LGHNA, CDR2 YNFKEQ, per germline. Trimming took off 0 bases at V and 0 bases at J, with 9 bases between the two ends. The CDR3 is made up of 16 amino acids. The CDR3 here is CASSQDVSDSNQPQHF. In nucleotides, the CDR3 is TGTGCCAGCAGCCAAGACGTGTCAGATAGCAATCAGCCCCAGCATTTT.

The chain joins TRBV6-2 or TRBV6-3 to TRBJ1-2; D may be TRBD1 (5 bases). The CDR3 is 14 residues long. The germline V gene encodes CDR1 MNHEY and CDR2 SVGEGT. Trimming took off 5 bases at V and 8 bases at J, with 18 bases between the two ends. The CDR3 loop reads CASSRLARQGGYTF. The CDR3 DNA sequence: TGTGCCAGCAGTCGCCTTGCCAGGCAGGGAGGCTACACCTTC.

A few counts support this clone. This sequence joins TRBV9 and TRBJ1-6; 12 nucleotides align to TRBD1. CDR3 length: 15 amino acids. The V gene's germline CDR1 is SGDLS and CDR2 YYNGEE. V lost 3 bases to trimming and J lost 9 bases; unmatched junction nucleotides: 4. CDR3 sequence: CASSGGTGGSSPLHF. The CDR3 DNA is TGTGCCAGCAGCGGTGGGACAGGGGGCAGTTCACCCCTCCACTTT.

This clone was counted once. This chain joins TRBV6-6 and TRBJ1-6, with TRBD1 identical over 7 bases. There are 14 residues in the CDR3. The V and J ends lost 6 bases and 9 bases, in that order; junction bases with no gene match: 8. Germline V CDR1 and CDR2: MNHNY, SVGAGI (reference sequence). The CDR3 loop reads CASRGRDSFSPLHF. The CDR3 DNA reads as TGTGCCAGCAGAGGCCGGGACAGCTTTTCACCCCTCCACTTT.